This T cell receptor beta chain came from a study of shared clonotypes between healthy human individuals. Study as a whole: Used for every donor were three CD4 naive, three CD4 memory, two CD8 naive and one CD8 memory plate.

The assay was immunoSEQ multiplex PCR, and TCRdb's table has in-frame clones only and misses some. The sample carries about 2.5 million clones, 85% to 95% recorded once. Each sample came from a Caucasian adult donor living in Nashville, Tennessee. CD45RA+ naive and CD45RA-negative memory subsets were separated from CD4+ cells. The sequence was obtained from a man younger than 35 in good health. Some clones in this sample may be carry-over from other donors' samples. The specimen was naive CD4+ T cells from PBMCs. Described subset: CD45RA+ positively selected.

CDR3 DNA: TGTGCCAGCAGCTTGACTAGCCCGACATGGGAGCAGTACTTC. It yields the protein CASSLTSPTWEQYF. The rearrangement joins TRBV11-2 to TRBJ2-7, with TRBD2 identical over 7 bases. V trimming: 3 bases; J trimming: 7 bases; junction bases outside the gene matches: 9. The CDR3 extends over 14 amino acids. CDR1 SGHAT and CDR2 FQNNGV come from the germline V gene. The whole variable domain, remainder taken from reference TRBV11-2 and TRBJ2-7, is EAGVAQSPRYKIIEKRQSVAFWCNPISGHATLYWYQQILGQGPKLLIQFQNNGVVDDSQLPKDRFSAERLKGVDSTLKIQPAKLEDSAVYLCASSLTSPTWEQYFGPGTRLTVT.